The sequence of this T cell receptor (beta chain) was determined in a study of a mutant IDH1 vaccine in newly diagnosed glioma. A remark on this clone: Its specificity is not known.

Trimming cost V 5 bases and J 5 bases; bases outside gene matches: 8. There are 14 residues in the CDR3. Germline CDR1 reads SGHNT; CDR2 reads YENEEA. This sample's time point: week 23, last vaccination. One vaccine dose held 300 ug of mutant IDH1 20-mer peptide and came with topical imiquimod. Sequenced by immunoSEQ multiplex PCR; TCRdb stores in-frame clones only, minus some. The data show over 25,000 clones, around nine tenths seen once. The chain is built from TRBV11-3 and TRBJ2-5; TRBD1 matches 7 bases. The sequences come from PBMCs, collected from a glioma patient whose treatment included an IDH1 peptide vaccine. The source is a middle-aged man with glioma. CDR3 residues: CASSPGTAGETQYF. The CDR3 nucleotides are TGTGCCAGCAGCCCTGGGACAGCCGGCGAGACCCAGTACTTC.